The 24 T cell receptor beta chains listed next were all sequenced from one sample in a study of blood T cell repertoires in COVID-19. The repertoire was sequenced with immunoSEQ multiplex PCR; TCRdb's copy has only in-frame clones and lacks some. The profile shows roughly 260,000 clones, approximately 79% of them singletons. Sequencing was done on a sample of peripheral blood. The receptor source for this set is a woman aged 40 to 50 with active or convalescent COVID-19.

The rearrangement uses TRBV11-3 and TRBJ2-3, with TRBD2 matching over 11 bases. Germline V gene data show CDR1 as SGHNT and CDR2 as YENEEA. V lost 4 bases and J lost 0; bases outside the gene matches: 6. The CDR3 sequence is 17 residues long. CDR3 amino acids: CASSSSSGGLSTDTQYF. In DNA, the CDR3 is TGTGCCAGCAGCTCCTCTAGCGGGGGGCTAAGCACAGATACGCAGTATTTT.

The gene calls are TRBV10-1 and TRBJ2-2, with D hard to call. Trimming cost V 4 bases and J 2 bases, with 8 bases left between them. Germline V gene data show CDR1 as WNHNN and CDR2 as SYGVQD (reference sequence). The CDR3 has 14 amino acids. CDR3 in amino acids: CASSGRVNTGELFF. The CDR3 DNA sequence: TGCGCCAGCAGTGGACGGGTTAACACCGGGGAGCTGTTTTTT.

Of note for this clone: In the same sample, other DNA sequences code for this CDR3. The chain couples TRBV5-1 to TRBJ1-1, with a possible D match to TRBD1 (5 bases). With 0 bases removed from V and 2 bases from J, the gap between germline ends came to 8 bases. Germline V gives CDR1 SGHRS, CDR2 YFSETQ. The CDR3 is made up of 14 amino acids. The CDR3, as DNA: TGCGCCAGCAGCTTGGGCAGGGAAAACACTGAAGCTTTCTTT. As protein: CASSLGRENTEAFF.

This rearrangement joins TRBV2 to TRBJ2-7; maybe TRBD1 (6 bases). This CDR3 spans 11 amino acids. Germline V gene sequence: CDR1 SNHLY, CDR2 FYNNEI. V was shortened by 4 bases and J by 7 bases, with 8 bases between the two germline ends. CDR3 sequence (DNA): TGTGCCAGCAGTGGTGGACAGGAGCAGTACTTC. This codes for CASSGGQEQYF.

V and J are TRBV18 and TRBJ1-1, with D unresolved. V was trimmed by 2 bases and J by 0 bases, leaving 13 bases between them. The CDR3 is 16 amino acids. Germline-derived CDR1 and CDR2 are KGHSH and LQKENI. The CDR3 region is CASSPTLFPMNTEAFF. The CDR3 DNA reads as TGTGCCAGCTCACCAACTCTTTTCCCTATGAACACTGAAGCTTTCTTT.

The rearrangement uses TRBV7-9 and TRBJ1-3; the D gene is possibly TRBD1 (5 bases). This CDR3 region has 14 residues. V dropped 6 bases and J dropped 2 bases, with 11 bases sitting between them. Germline CDR1 reads SEHNR; CDR2 reads FQNEAQ (reference sequence). The CDR3 DNA sequence: TGTGCCAGCAGTCGACAGTTTACTGGAAACACCATATATTTT. It translates to CASSRQFTGNTIYF. Using reference TRBV7-9 and TRBJ1-3 for the parts outside the CDR3, the full variable domain is DTGVSQNPRHKITKRGQNVTFRCDPISEHNRLYWYRQTLGQGPEFLTYFQNEAQLEKSRLLSDRFSAERPKGSFSTLEIQRTEQGDSAMYLCASSRQFTGNTIYFGEGSWLTVV.

The chain links TRBV7-9 to TRBJ1-2; D remains ambiguous. The ends were cut back, 1 base at V and 4 bases at J, with 10 bases in the middle. Germline V gives CDR1 SEHNR, CDR2 FQNEAQ (reference sequence). The CDR3 runs 14 residues. CDR3 residues: CASSLDGRFYGYTF. The CDR3 DNA sequence: TGTGCCAGCAGCTTAGATGGCAGATTCTATGGCTACACCTTC.

The J gene is TRBJ1-2, the V gene TRBV19; possibly TRBD1 for D (5 bases). The CDR3 is made up of 15 amino acids. The V gene's germline CDR1 is LNHDA and CDR2 SQIVND (reference sequence). The V end lost 1 base, the J end lost 4 bases, and 13 bases lay between the germline ends. The CDR3 DNA follows: TGTGCCAGTAGTATAGTAAATCGGGGGGGCTATGGCTACACCTTC. This gives the protein CASSIVNRGGYGYTF.

The chain recombines TRBV7-3 with TRBJ1-1; 7 nucleotides agree with TRBD1. V lost 0 bases to trimming and J lost 5 bases; unmatched junction nucleotides: 3. This CDR3 comprises 14 residues. Germline CDR1 reads SGHTA; CDR2 reads FQGTGA. The CDR3 DNA follows: TGTGCCAGCAGCTTAACGTCAGGGGGGACTGAAGCTTTCTTT. Translating gives CASSLTSGGTEAFF.

The table lists this clone with a count of one. This chain uses TRBV12-5 with TRBJ2-1, with 10 bases lining up with TRBD2. From germline, CDR1 is LGHNT and CDR2 FRNRAP. With V trimmed by 0 bases and J by 4 bases, 6 bases remained unmatched. The CDR3 contains 17 residues. The DNA of the CDR3 is TGTGCTAGTGGTTTGGTAACAAGCGGGGGGGTATACAATGAGCAGTTCTTC. Translating gives CASGLVTSGGVYNEQFF.

This clone was picked up a small number of times. The chain links TRBV9 to TRBJ2-5; D unresolved. The germline V gene encodes CDR1 SGDLS and CDR2 YYNGEE. Trimming left V 0 bases short and J 5 bases short, with 8 bases between. The CDR3 runs 13 residues. CDR3 region: CASSVGSYETQYF. CDR3 coding DNA: TGTGCCAGCAGCGTAGGTAGCTATGAGACCCAGTACTTC.

The chain carries TRBV5-5 and TRBJ1-6, with D uncertain. V was cut by 0 bases and J by 0 bases, with 13 bases left in between. This CDR3 is 18 amino acids long. CDR1 SGHKS and CDR2 YYEKEE come from the germline V gene (reference sequence). DNA for the CDR3: TGTGCCAGCAGCTTGGTCCGAAGCGGATCCTCCTATAATTCACCCCTCCACTTT. It translates to CASSLVRSGSSYNSPLHF.

This clone was picked up a small number of times. J is TRBJ2-5 and V is TRBV19; 7 bases are a match to TRBD2. The CDR3 covers 14 residues. J lost 5 bases, V lost 1 base, and 4 bases had no gene match. The germline V gene encodes CDR1 LNHDA and CDR2 SQIVND (reference sequence). The CDR3 region is CASSIAFGGETQYF. The CDR3 DNA sequence: TGTGCCAGTAGTATAGCTTTCGGGGGGGAGACCCAGTACTTC.

The chain employs TRBV28 and TRBJ1-2; D is perhaps TRBD1 (6 bases). The CDR3 has 13 amino acids. The V and J ends lost 8 bases and 4 bases respectively, with 14 bases between them. Germline V CDR1 and CDR2: MDHEN, SYDVKM. The CDR3 coding sequence is TGTGCCAGCGTCACGGGGGGCGCCTATGGCTACACCTTC. Protein: CASVTGGAYGYTF.

The rearrangement uses TRBV5-5 and TRBJ2-7; a weak D match, TRBD1 (6 bases). Germline V lookup: CDR1 SGHKS, CDR2 YYEKEE (reference sequence). V was cut by 3 bases and J by 9 bases, with 19 bases left in between. This CDR3 is built from 14 residues. CDR3 sequence reads: CASSSFGDTPRQYF. The DNA for the CDR3 is TGTGCCAGCAGCTCCTTTGGGGACACCCCCCGGCAGTACTTC.

The rearrangement uses TRBV6-4 and TRBJ2-1; D might be TRBD1 (5 bases). The CDR3 runs to 13 residues. Trimming took 6 bases from V and 5 from J, leaving 11 bases between them. In germline, CDR1 is MRHNA, CDR2 SNTAGT. Written as DNA, the CDR3 is TGTGCCAGCAGCCCCGACAGAGACAATGAGCAGTTCTTC. This translates into CASSPDRDNEQFF.

The gene calls are TRBV5-6 and TRBJ1-1; possible D gene TRBD1, 6 bases. The V gene lost 7 bases and the J gene lost 7 bases, with 14 bases spanning the gap. The germline V gene encodes CDR1 SGHDT and CDR2 YYEEEE. This CDR3 comprises 12 residues. CDR3 sequence reads: CASSRTDREAFF. CDR3 bases: TGTGCCAGCTCCCGGACAGATCGTGAAGCTTTCTTT.

The V and J genes are TRBV30 and TRBJ1-3; D remains unclear. Trimming took 2 bases from V and 4 from J, leaving 9 bases between them. The CDR3 length is 13 residues. The germline gives CDR1 GTSNPN, CDR2 SVGIG (reference sequence). CDR3 in DNA: TGTGCCTGGAGTAGAGATATGGGAAACACCATATATTTT. It is translated as CAWSRDMGNTIYF.

This clone was observed a handful of times. The CDR3 here is CASSLHSPYTYGYTF. The DNA of the CDR3 is TGTGCCAGCAGCCTCCACTCGCCCTATACCTATGGCTACACCTTC. V gene TRBV28 combines with J gene TRBJ1-2; D not resolved. The germline V and J ends were trimmed by 6 bases and 4 bases, with 18 bases remaining between them. This CDR3 has 15 amino acids. Germline assignment: CDR1 MDHEN and CDR2 SYDVKM.

The chain is built from TRBV2 and TRBJ1-1; the D gene is possibly TRBD1 (6 bases). The V end was cut by 6 bases, the J end by 3 bases, with 11 bases between. Germline V CDR1 and CDR2: SNHLY, FYNNEI. The CDR3 is 13 residues long. CDR3 residues: CASSQGSDTEAFF. CDR3 nucleotides: TGTGCCAGCAGCCAGGGGTCTGACACTGAAGCTTTCTTT.

The rearrangement links TRBV3-1 (or the pseudogene TRBV3-2) to TRBJ2-1; TRBD2 agrees at 7 bases. Germline assignment: CDR1 LGHDT and CDR2 YNNKEL (reference sequence). Trimming at V came to 4 bases and at J to 8 bases, leaving 8 bases not matched to a gene. The CDR3 totals 14 residues. The DNA of the CDR3 is TGTGCCAGCAGCCTCCGGGCGGGGAGGGATGAGCAGTTCTTC. As protein: CASSLRAGRDEQFF.

The chain has TRBV18 and TRBJ1-6; D is uncertain. CDR3 length: 13 residues. V was trimmed by 0 bases and J by 12 bases, leaving 9 bases between them. Germline-derived CDR1 and CDR2 are KGHSH and LQKENI. In DNA, the CDR3 is TGTGCCAGCTCACCACCGTTCACGGGACCCCTCCACTTT. Translating it yields CASSPPFTGPLHF.

This clone has a count of ten or more. The chain couples TRBV27 to TRBJ1-5; D is perhaps TRBD1 (5 bases). The germline V gene encodes CDR1 MNHEY and CDR2 SMNVEV (reference sequence). The CDR3 covers 16 residues. The V and J ends lost 7 bases and 0 bases respectively, with 16 bases between them. CDR3 DNA sequence: TGTGCCAGCACCGCGCGGGACTTCCTTAGCAATCAGCCCCAGCATTTT. Its translation: CASTARDFLSNQPQHF.

This rearrangement joins TRBV4-2 to TRBJ2-2, with TRBD2 as a possible D gene (6 bases). Germline assignment: CDR1 LGHNA and CDR2 YNFKEQ. Trimming stripped 8 bases from V and 1 base from J, with 17 bases between. The CDR3 loop spans 16 amino acids. The CDR3 nucleotides read TGTGCCAGCCGGCCTCGTGCGGGGCAGAACACCGGGGAGCTGTTTTTT. It encodes CASRPRAGQNTGELFF.